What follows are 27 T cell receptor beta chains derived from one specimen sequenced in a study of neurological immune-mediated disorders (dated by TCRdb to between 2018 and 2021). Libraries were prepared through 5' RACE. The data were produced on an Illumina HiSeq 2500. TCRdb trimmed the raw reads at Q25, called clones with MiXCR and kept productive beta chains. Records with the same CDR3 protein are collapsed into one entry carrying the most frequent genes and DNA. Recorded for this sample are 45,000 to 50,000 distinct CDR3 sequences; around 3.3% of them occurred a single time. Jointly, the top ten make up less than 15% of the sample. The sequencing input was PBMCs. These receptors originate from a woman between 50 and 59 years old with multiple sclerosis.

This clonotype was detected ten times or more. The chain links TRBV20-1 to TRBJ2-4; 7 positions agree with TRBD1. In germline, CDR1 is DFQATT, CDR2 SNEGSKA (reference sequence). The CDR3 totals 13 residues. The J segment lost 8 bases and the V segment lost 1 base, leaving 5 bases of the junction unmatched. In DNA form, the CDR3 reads TGCAGTGCTAGAGGCCTTACAGGGGACATTCAGTACTTC. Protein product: CSARGLTGDIQYF.

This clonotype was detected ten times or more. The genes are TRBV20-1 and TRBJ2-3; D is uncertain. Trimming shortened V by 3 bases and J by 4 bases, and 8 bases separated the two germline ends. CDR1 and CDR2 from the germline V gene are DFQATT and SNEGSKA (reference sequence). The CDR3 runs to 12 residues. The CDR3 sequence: CSASPGSDTQYF. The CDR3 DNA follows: TGCAGTGCTAGTCCGGGTTCAGATACGCAGTATTTT.

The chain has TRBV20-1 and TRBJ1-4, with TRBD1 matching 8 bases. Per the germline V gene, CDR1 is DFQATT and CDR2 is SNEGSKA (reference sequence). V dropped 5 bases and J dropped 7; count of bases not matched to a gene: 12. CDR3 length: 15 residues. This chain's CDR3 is CSALAGGSGGEKLFF. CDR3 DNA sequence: TGCAGTGCTCTGGCAGGGGGCTCAGGCGGTGAAAAACTGTTTTTT.

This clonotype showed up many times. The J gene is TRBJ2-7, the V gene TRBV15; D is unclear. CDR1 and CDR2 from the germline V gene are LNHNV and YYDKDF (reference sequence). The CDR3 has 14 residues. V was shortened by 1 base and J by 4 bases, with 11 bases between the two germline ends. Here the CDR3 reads CATSRGQPLYEQYF. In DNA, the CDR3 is TGTGCCACCAGCAGAGGCCAGCCGTTATACGAGCAGTACTTC.

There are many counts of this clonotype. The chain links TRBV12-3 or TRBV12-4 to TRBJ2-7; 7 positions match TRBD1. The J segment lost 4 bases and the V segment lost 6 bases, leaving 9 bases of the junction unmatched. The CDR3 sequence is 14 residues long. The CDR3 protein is CASSQMGQLYEQYF. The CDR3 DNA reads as TGTGCCAGCAGCCAGATGGGACAGCTATACGAGCAGTACTTC.

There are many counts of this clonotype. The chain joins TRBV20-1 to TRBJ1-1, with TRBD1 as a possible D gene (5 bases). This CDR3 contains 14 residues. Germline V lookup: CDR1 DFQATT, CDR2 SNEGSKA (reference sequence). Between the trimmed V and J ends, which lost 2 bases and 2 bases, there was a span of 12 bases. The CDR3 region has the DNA TGCAGTGCTAGATTAGCAGGGTCAAACACTGAAGCTTTCTTT. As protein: CSARLAGSNTEAFF.

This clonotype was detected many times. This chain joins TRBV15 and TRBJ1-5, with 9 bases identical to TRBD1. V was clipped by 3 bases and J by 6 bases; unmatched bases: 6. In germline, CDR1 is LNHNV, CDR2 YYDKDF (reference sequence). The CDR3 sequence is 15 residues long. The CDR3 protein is CATSRDRGRTQPQHF. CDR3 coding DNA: TGTGCCACCAGCAGGGACAGGGGACGCACTCAGCCCCAGCATTTT.

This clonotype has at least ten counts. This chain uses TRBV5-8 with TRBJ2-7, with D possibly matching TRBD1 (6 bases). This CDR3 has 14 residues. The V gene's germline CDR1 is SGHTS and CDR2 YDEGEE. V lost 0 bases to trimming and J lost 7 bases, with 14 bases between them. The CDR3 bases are TGTGCCAGCAGCTTGGCCCCAGGGGTGGGGGAGCAGTACGTC. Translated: CASSLAPGVGEQYV.

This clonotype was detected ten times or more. The chain's CDR3 is CSAKVQETQYF. CDR3 coding DNA: TGCAGTGCCAAAGTCCAAGAGACCCAGTACTTC. J is TRBJ2-5 and V is TRBV20-1; D gene unclear. Trimming cost V 6 bases and J 1 base, with 6 bases left between them. There are 11 residues in the CDR3. Germline V gene sequence: CDR1 DFQATT, CDR2 SNEGSKA (reference sequence).

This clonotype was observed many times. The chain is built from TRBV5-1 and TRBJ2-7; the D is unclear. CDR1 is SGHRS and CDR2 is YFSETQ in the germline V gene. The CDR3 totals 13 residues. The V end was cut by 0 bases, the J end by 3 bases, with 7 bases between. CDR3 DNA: TGCGCCAGCAGCTTGGAATCCTTCTACGAGCAGTACTTC. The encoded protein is CASSLESFYEQYF.

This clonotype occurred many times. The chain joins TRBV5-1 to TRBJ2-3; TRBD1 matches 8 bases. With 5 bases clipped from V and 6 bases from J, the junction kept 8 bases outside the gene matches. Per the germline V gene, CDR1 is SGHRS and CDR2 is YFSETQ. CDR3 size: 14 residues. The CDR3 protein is CASRRTGRPDTQYF. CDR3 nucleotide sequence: TGCGCCAGCAGACGGACAGGGCGTCCGGATACGCAGTATTTT.

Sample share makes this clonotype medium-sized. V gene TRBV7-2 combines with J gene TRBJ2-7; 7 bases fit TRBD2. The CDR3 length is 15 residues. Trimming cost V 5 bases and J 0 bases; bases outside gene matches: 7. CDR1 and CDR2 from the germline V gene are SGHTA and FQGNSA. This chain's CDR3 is CASSKSSGSSYEQYF. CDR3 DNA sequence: TGTGCCAGCAGCAAGTCTAGCGGCTCCTCCTACGAGCAGTACTTC.

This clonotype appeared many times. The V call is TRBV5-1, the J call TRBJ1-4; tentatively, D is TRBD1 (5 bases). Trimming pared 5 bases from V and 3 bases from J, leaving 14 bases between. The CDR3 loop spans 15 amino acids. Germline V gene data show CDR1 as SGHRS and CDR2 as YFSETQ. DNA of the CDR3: TGCGCCAGCAGAGGTTGGTCGACAGCTAATGAAAAACTGTTTTTT. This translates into CASRGWSTANEKLFF. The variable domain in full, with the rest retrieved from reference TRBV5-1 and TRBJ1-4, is KAGVTQTPRYLIKTRGQQVTLSCSPISGHRSVSWYQQTPGQGLQFLFEYFSETQRNKGNFPGRFSGRQFSNSRSEMNVSTLELGDSALYLCASRGWSTANEKLFFGSGTQLSVL.

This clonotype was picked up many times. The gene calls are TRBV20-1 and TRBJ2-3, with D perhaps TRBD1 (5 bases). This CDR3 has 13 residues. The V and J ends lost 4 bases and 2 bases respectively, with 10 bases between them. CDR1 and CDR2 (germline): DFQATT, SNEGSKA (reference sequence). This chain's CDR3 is CSAKDSPTDTQYF. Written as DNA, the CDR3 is TGCAGTGCTAAAGACAGCCCCACAGATACGCAGTATTTT.

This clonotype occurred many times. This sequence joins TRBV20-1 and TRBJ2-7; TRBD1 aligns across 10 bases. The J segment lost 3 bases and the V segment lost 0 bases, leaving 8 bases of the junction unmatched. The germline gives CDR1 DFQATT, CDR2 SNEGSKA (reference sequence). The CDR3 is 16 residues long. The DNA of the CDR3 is TGCAGTGCTAGAGACCTGACAGGGGGCGCGATCTACGAGCAGTACTTC. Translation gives CSARDLTGGAIYEQYF.

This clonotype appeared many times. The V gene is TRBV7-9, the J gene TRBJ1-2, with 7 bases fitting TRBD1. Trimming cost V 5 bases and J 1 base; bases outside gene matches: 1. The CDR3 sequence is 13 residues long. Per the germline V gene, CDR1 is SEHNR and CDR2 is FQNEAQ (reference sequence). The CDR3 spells CASSRDSNYGYTF. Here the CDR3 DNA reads TGTGCCAGCAGCCGGGACAGTAACTATGGCTACACCTTC.

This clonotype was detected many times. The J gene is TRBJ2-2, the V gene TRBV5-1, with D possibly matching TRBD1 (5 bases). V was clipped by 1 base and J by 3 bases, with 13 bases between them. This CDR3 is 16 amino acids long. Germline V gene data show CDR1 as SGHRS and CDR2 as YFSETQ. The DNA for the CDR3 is TGCGCCAGCAGCTTGAAAGGGGTAATCGACACCGGGGAGCTGTTTTTT. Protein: CASSLKGVIDTGELFF. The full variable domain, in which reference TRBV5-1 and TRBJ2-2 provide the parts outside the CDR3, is KAGVTQTPRYLIKTRGQQVTLSCSPISGHRSVSWYQQTPGQGLQFLFEYFSETQRNKGNFPGRFSGRQFSNSRSEMNVSTLELGDSALYLCASSLKGVIDTGELFFGEGSRLTVL.

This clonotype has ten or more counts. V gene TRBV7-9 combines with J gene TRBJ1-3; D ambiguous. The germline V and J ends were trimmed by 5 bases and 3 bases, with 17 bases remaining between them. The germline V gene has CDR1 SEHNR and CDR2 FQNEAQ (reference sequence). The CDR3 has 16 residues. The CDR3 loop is CASSPTDPLFGNTIYF. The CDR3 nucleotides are TGTGCCAGCAGCCCTACCGACCCACTCTTTGGAAACACCATATATTTT. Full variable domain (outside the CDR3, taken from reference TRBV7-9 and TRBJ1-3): DTGVSQNPRHKITKRGQNVTFRCDPISEHNRLYWYRQTLGQGPEFLTYFQNEAQLEKSRLLSDRFSAERPKGSFSTLEIQRTEQGDSAMYLCASSPTDPLFGNTIYFGEGSWLTVV.

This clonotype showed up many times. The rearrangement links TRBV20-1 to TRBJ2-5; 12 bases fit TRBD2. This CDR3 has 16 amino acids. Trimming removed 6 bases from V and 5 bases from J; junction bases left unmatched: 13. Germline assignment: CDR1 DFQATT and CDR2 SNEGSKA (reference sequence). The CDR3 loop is CSAPSLAGGPLETQYF. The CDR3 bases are TGCAGTGCGCCGAGCCTAGCGGGGGGGCCTTTGGAGACCCAGTACTTC.

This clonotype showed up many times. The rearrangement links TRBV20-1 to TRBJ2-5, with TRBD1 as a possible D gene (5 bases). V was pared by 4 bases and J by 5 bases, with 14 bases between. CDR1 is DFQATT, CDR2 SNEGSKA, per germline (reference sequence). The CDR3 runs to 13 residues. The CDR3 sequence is CSAIFQGSETQYF. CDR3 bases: TGCAGTGCTATTTTCCAGGGTTCGGAGACCCAGTACTTC.

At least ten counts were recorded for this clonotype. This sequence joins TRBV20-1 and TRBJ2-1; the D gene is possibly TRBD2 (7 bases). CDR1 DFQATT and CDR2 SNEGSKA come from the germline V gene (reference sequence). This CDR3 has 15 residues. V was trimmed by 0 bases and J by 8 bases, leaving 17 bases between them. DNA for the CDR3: TGCAGTGCTAGAGACCCGGGGGGCGAAAGCGATGAGCAGTTCTTC. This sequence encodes CSARDPGGESDEQFF.

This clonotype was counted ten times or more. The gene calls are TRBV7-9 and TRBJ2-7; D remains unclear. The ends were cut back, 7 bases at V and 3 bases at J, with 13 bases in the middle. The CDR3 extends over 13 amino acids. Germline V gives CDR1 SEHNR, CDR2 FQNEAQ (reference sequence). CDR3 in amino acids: CASTLGRGYEQYF. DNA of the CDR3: TGTGCCAGCACCCTAGGAAGAGGCTACGAGCAGTACTTC.

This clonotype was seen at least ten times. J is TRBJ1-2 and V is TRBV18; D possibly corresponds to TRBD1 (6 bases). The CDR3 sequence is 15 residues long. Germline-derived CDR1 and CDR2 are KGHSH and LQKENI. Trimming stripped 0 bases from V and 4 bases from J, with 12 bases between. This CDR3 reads CASSPPGGLGYGYTF. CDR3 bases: TGTGCCAGCTCACCACCGGGGGGGCTTGGCTATGGCTACACCTTC.

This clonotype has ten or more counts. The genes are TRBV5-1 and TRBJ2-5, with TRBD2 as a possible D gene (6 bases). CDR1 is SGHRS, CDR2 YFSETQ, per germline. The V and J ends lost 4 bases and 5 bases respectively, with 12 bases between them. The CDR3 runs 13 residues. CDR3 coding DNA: TGCGCCAGCAGCCCCGGAGGGGAGGAGACCCAGTACTTC. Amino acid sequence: CASSPGGEETQYF.

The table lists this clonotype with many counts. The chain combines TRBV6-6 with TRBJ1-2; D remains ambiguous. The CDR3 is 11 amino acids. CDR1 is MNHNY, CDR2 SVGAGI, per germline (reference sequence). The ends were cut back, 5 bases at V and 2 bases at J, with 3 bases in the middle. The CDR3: CASSTNYGYTF. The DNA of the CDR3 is TGTGCCAGCAGTACAAACTATGGCTACACCTTC.

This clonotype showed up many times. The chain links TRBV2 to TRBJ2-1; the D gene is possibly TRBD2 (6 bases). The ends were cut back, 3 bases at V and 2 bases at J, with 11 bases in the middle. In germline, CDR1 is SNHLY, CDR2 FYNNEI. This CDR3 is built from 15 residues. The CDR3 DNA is TGTGCCAGCAGTGAGGAGGGCTTCCCCTACAATGAGCAGTTCTTC. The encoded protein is CASSEEGFPYNEQFF.

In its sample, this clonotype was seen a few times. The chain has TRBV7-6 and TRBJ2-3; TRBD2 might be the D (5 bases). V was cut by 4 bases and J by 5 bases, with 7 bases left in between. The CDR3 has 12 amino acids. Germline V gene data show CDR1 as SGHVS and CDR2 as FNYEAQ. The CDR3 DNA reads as TGTGCCAGCAGCTCTCGGGGAGATACGCAGTATTTT. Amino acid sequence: CASSSRGDTQYF.